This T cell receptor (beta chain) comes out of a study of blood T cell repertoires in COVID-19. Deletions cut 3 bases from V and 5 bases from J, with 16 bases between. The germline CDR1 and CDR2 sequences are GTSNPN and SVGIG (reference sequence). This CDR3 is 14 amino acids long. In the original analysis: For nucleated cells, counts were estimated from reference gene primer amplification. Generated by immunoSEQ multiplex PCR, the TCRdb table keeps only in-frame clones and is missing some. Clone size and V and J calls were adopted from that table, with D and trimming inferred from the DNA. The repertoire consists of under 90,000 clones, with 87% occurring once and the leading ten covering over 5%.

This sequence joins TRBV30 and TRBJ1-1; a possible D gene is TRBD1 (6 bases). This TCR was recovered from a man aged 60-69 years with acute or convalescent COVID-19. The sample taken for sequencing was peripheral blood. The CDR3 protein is CAWSPGGQITEAFF. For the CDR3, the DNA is TGTGCCTGGAGCCCCGGTGGACAGATTACTGAAGCTTTCTTT.